The 22 T cell receptor beta chains presented below share a single source sample, sequenced in a study of blood T cell repertoires in COVID-19. Sequencing was performed with immunoSEQ multiplex PCR; in TCRdb, only in-frame clones are kept and a portion is missing. This table has 210,000 or so clones, roughly 80% appearing once. The material sequenced was peripheral blood. The receptors originated from a woman aged 80 or older with acute or convalescent COVID-19.

This sequence joins TRBV18 and TRBJ1-5; 7 bases map to TRBD1. There are 16 residues in the CDR3. Germline CDR1 and CDR2: KGHSH and LQKENI. Losses at the gene ends were 3 bases for V and 4 bases for J; bases not matched to a gene: 9. The DNA for the CDR3 is TGTGCCAGCTCACCTTCGACAGGGACAAATAATCAGCCCCAGCATTTT. It specifies CASSPSTGTNNQPQHF.

This clone was recorded a few times. V usage is TRBV2 and J usage is TRBJ2-5, with TRBD2 matching over 8 bases. The CDR3 runs 15 residues. Trimming at V came to 8 bases and at J to 2 bases, leaving 10 bases not matched to a gene. Germline CDR1 SNHLY, CDR2 FYNNEI. The CDR3 nucleotides read TGTGCCAGCCAAGGGACTAGGGGTGGGCAAGAGACCCAGTACTTC. Its protein product is CASQGTRGGQETQYF.

Regarding this clone: Other DNA sequences from this sample encode an identical CDR3 as well. V usage is TRBV19 and J usage is TRBJ1-2, with TRBD1 identical over 7 bases. This CDR3 spans 13 amino acids. Trimming at V came to 8 bases and at J to 0 bases, leaving 3 bases not matched to a gene. The germline gives CDR1 LNHDA, CDR2 SQIVND (reference sequence). Here the CDR3 DNA reads TGTGCCAGTTCAGGGGGAGCTAACTATGGCTACACCTTC. Its protein is CASSGGANYGYTF.

The chain recombines TRBV9 with TRBJ2-1, with 10 nucleotides matching TRBD1. Germline V gene data show CDR1 as SGDLS and CDR2 as YYNGEE. There are 16 residues in the CDR3. V dropped 0 bases and J dropped 1; count of bases not matched to a gene: 1. The CDR3 DNA follows: TGTGCCAGCAGCGTAGGGGGACAGGGGTCCTACAATGAGCAGTTCTTC. It encodes CASSVGGQGSYNEQFF.

The gene calls are TRBV4-1 and TRBJ1-1; 7 positions agree with TRBD1. Per the germline V gene, CDR1 is MGHRA and CDR2 is YSYEKL. The CDR3 spans 14 residues. Trimming took 4 bases from V and 5 from J; bases not matched to a gene: 7. The CDR3 coding sequence is TGCGCCAGCAGCCCTACAGGGGTGGGGACTGAAGCTTTCTTT. Protein sequence: CASSPTGVGTEAFF.

V gene TRBV28 combines with J gene TRBJ1-5; a weak D match, TRBD1 (5 bases). CDR3 size: 15 residues. The V end was cut by 7 bases, the J end by 0 bases, with 13 bases between. The germline V gene encodes CDR1 MDHEN and CDR2 SYDVKM. CDR3 nucleotide sequence: TGTGCCAGCATCCCGGGGGGGTATAGCAATCAGCCCCAGCATTTT. This sequence encodes CASIPGGYSNQPQHF.

In its sample, this clone was seen a few times. The chain joins TRBV29-1 to TRBJ1-1; D may be TRBD1 (5 bases). This CDR3 contains 11 residues. The V end lost 7 bases, the J end lost 1 base, and 7 bases lay between the germline ends. CDR1 and CDR2 (germline): SQVTM, ANQGSEA. CDR3 in amino acids: CSAQGNTEAFF. Here the CDR3 DNA reads TGCAGCGCCCAGGGGAACACTGAAGCTTTCTTT.

This sequence joins TRBV19 and TRBJ2-3, with a weak D call TRBD2 (6 bases). In germline, CDR1 is LNHDA, CDR2 SQIVND (reference sequence). The V gene lost 1 base and the J gene lost 0 bases, with 8 bases spanning the gap. The CDR3 covers 15 residues. As DNA, the CDR3 is TGTGCCAGTAGTATAGTCGGGACTAGCACAGATACGCAGTATTTT. Its protein is CASSIVGTSTDTQYF.

The rearrangement joins TRBV29-1 to TRBJ1-5; a possible D gene is TRBD1 (5 bases). Germline assignment: CDR1 SQVTM and CDR2 ANQGSEA. V shed 6 bases and J shed 1 base, with 13 bases lying between them. There are 14 residues in the CDR3. CDR3 residues: CSVSEGRSNQPQHF. In DNA, the CDR3 is TGCAGCGTGAGCGAGGGGAGGAGCAATCAGCCCCAGCATTTT.

The V gene is TRBV5-5, the J gene TRBJ1-5; maybe TRBD1 (5 bases). There are 15 residues in the CDR3. The germline V and J ends were trimmed by 0 bases and 0 bases, with 7 bases remaining between them. Looked up from germline, CDR1 is SGHKS and CDR2 is YYEKEE (reference sequence). The CDR3, as DNA: TGTGCCAGCAGCTTGGCGGGGGGTAGCAATCAGCCCCAGCATTTT. Its protein is CASSLAGGSNQPQHF.

This chain joins TRBV6-6 and TRBJ1-3, with a weak D call TRBD1 (5 bases). Germline V lookup: CDR1 MNHNY, CDR2 SVGAGI (reference sequence). Trimming pared 0 bases from V and 3 bases from J, leaving 12 bases between. The CDR3 consists of 16 residues. CDR3 residues: CASSYSGQGIGNTIYF. CDR3 in DNA: TGTGCCAGCAGTTACTCAGGTCAGGGTATTGGAAACACCATATATTTT.

This clone has only one observation. The chain recombines TRBV18 with TRBJ1-3; TRBD1 is a possible D gene (5 bases). This CDR3 comprises 14 residues. In germline, CDR1 is KGHSH, CDR2 LQKENI. V gave up 6 bases and J gave up 3 bases, with 12 bases separating them. The CDR3 here is CASSRARDGNTIYF. The CDR3 DNA reads as TGTGCCAGCTCCCGAGCCAGGGATGGAAACACCATATATTTT.

CDR3 DNA: TGTGCCAGCTCACCCGAGAGGTTGGGAAACACCATATATTTT. This translates into CASSPERLGNTIYF. The V gene is TRBV18, the J gene TRBJ1-3; D gene ambiguous. CDR3 length: 14 residues. CDR1 and CDR2 (germline): KGHSH, LQKENI. V lost 3 bases and J lost 4, with 10 bases in between.

This chain joins TRBV30 and TRBJ1-4; 11 bases map to TRBD1. The CDR3 has 15 amino acids. The V gene's germline CDR1 is GTSNPN and CDR2 SVGIG (reference sequence). Germline trimming cut 0 bases from V and 11 bases from J; bases unmatched to any gene: 8. Here the CDR3 reads CAWSVQGTGGVKLFF. CDR3 coding DNA: TGTGCCTGGAGTGTACAGGGGACAGGGGGAGTGAAACTGTTTTTT.

The gene calls are TRBV6-5 and TRBJ1-6; tentative D call: TRBD1 (5 bases). Germline CDR1 MNHEY, CDR2 SVGAGI. Deletions cut 6 bases from V and 8 bases from J, with 17 bases between. This CDR3 has 15 amino acids. CDR3 DNA sequence: TGTGCCAGCAGCGGGGGGTCTTTAGGGGATTCACCCCTCCACTTT. Translating gives CASSGGSLGDSPLHF.

V usage is TRBV9 and J usage is TRBJ2-7; D unclear. V was pared by 3 bases and J by 5 bases, with 18 bases between. The length of the CDR3 is 15 residues. Germline V gives CDR1 SGDLS, CDR2 YYNGEE. The CDR3 DNA sequence: TGTGCCAGCAGCGAATATCCAGGTGCTGGCGACGAGCAGTACTTC. This codes for CASSEYPGAGDEQYF.

The gene calls are TRBV19 and TRBJ2-3; TRBD2 matches at 11 bases. V shed 5 bases, J shed 4 bases, and the junction held 5 bases outside the gene matches. Germline-derived CDR1 and CDR2 are LNHDA and SQIVND (reference sequence). The CDR3 is 15 amino acids. The CDR3 nucleotides read TGTGCCAGTAGTCCACCGGGACTAGCGGCAGATACGCAGTATTTT. As protein: CASSPPGLAADTQYF.

The table lists this clone with a count of one. The V gene is TRBV5-1, the J gene TRBJ1-6, with D unclear. The CDR3 sequence is 16 residues long. Germline-derived CDR1 and CDR2 are SGHRS and YFSETQ. Deletions cut 1 base from V and 6 bases from J, with 14 bases between. The CDR3 region has the DNA TGCGCCAGCAGCTTGAAAATCCAGAATGTTAATTCACCCCTCCACTTT. Protein sequence: CASSLKIQNVNSPLHF.

This sequence joins TRBV7-6 and TRBJ1-5; 11 nucleotides agree with TRBD1. Germline loops: CDR1 SGHVS, CDR2 FNYEAQ. V gave up 3 bases and J gave up 7 bases; unmatched junction bases: 5. This CDR3 spans 15 amino acids. Written as DNA, the CDR3 is TGTGCCAGCAGCTTGGACAGGGGGCCGGAACAGCCCCAGCATTTT. Its translation: CASSLDRGPEQPQHF.

The rearrangement links TRBV28 to TRBJ1-5; no clear D. Germline lookup yields CDR1 MDHEN and CDR2 SYDVKM. CDR3 size: 13 residues. V was pared by 4 bases and J by 5 bases, with 9 bases between. DNA for the CDR3: TGTGCCAGCAGTTGGTCAGTTGATCAGCCCCAGCATTTT. This codes for CASSWSVDQPQHF. The complete variable domain, with remaining parts taken from reference TRBV28 and TRBJ1-5, reads DVKVTQSSRYLVKRTGEKVFLECVQDMDHENMFWYRQDPGLGLRLIYFSYDVKMKEKGDIPEGYSVSREKKERFSLILESASTNQTSMYLCASSWSVDQPQHFGDGTRLSIL.

This chain joins TRBV4-2 and TRBJ2-3; TRBD2 agrees at 8 bases. Losses at the gene ends were 0 bases for V and 6 bases for J; bases not matched to a gene: 11. The CDR3 consists of 17 residues. Germline V gene data show CDR1 as LGHNA and CDR2 as YNFKEQ. This chain's CDR3 is CASSQDVTSGGADTQYF. The CDR3 nucleotides are TGTGCCAGCAGCCAAGATGTAACTAGCGGAGGGGCTGATACGCAGTATTTT.

This rearrangement joins TRBV7-2 to TRBJ2-3, with TRBD2 matching 12 bases. The CDR3 sequence is 16 residues long. Germline V gene sequence: CDR1 SGHTA, CDR2 FQGNSA. The V and J ends lost 6 bases and 3 bases, in that order; junction bases with no gene match: 7. In nucleotides, the CDR3 is TGTGCCAGCAGTTCCAATGGACTAGCGGGGACAGATACGCAGTATTTT. Its protein is CASSSNGLAGTDTQYF.